This is a list of T cell receptor beta chains from one sample in a study of shared clonotypes between healthy human individuals. Assay used: immunoSEQ multiplex PCR; TCRdb lists only in-frame clones, some missing. In the table there are 750,000 to 1,000,000 clones, around 93% of which are singletons. The sample comprised naive CD8+ T cells sorted from blood. These receptor sequences come from a man aged 25 to 45 in good health. Each CDR3 is given with its conserved first and last residue. D genes are given only for firm matches. The listing skips clone size in some rows; elsewhere it reads once, few, many or a size class.

abundance,v_gene,d_gene,j_gene,CDR3nt,CDR3aa
once,TRBV28,TRBD2,TRBJ2-7,TGTGCCAGCAGTTTGCGGGAGGTTGCCTACGAGCAGTACTTC,CASSLREVAYEQYF
.,TRBV7-2,.,TRBJ2-5,TGTGCCAGCAGCTTCGTAATGGGGGCCCAAGAGACCCAGTACTTC,CASSFVMGAQETQYF
.,TRBV29-1,.,TRBJ2-1,TGCAGCGTCGGGGGTTTTGGGGGGAACAATGAGCAGTTCTTC,CSVGGFGGNNEQFF
.,TRBV7-9,TRBD2,TRBJ2-7,TGTGCCAGCAGCTTCGGCCCTAGCGGGAGTAGGTACGAGCAGTACTTC,CASSFGPSGSRYEQYF
.,TRBV2,.,TRBJ2-1,TGTGCCAGCGCCCTCGTCGGGAGCGCATTGGATGAGCAGTTCTTC,CASALVGSALDEQFF
.,TRBV7-9,TRBD2,TRBJ2-7,TGTGCCAGCAGCCTTAGACTAGCGGGAACCTACGAGCAGTACTTC,CASSLRLAGTYEQYF
.,TRBV15,.,TRBJ2-7,TGTGCCACCAGCAGAGATCTGAGCGCCGCCTACGAGCAGTACTTC,CATSRDLSAAYEQYF
.,TRBV19,TRBD1,TRBJ1-1,TGTGCCAGTAGTAGGGGGACAGGGAGCACTGAAGCTTTCTTT,CASSRGTGSTEAFF
.,TRBV11-2,.,TRBJ1-1,TGTGCCAGCAGCTTCCTATTTGGAGGGGGGAACACTGAAGCTTTCTTT,CASSFLFGGGNTEAFF
.,TRBV19,.,TRBJ1-1,TGTGCCAGTAGTATTCCCCGACAGAGGAACACTGAAGCTTTCTTT,CASSIPRQRNTEAFF
.,TRBV27,.,TRBJ2-7,TGTGCCAGCAGTTTATACAGGGTAGGGGACGAGCAGTACTTC,CASSLYRVGDEQYF
.,TRBV7-6,.,TRBJ2-7,TGTGCCAGCAGCCTCGATCCGGGAGTTACCCGCGAGCAGTACTTC,CASSLDPGVTREQYF
once,TRBV19,TRBD2,TRBJ2-1,TGTGCCAGTAGTATACTAGCGGGAGGGCCGCCTATTAATGAGCAGTTCTTC,CASSILAGGPPINEQFF
.,TRBV10-2,.,TRBJ1-6,TGCGCCAGCAGTGAGAATGGTTATTCACCCCTCCACTTT,CASSENGYSPLHF
.,TRBV5-1,.,TRBJ2-1,TGCGCCAGCAGCTTGGCCGACCCTCTTCCTCATGAGCAGTTCTTC,CASSLADPLPHEQFF
.,TRBV4-3,.,TRBJ1-1,TGCGCCAGCACCCCCGGGGGGGGTGGCACTGAAGCTTTCTTT,CASTPGGGGTEAFF
.,TRBV19,TRBD2,TRBJ2-2,TGTGCCAGTAGTATAAGCGGGAGTTCCGGGGAGCTGTTTTTT,CASSISGSSGELFF
.,TRBV7-9,.,TRBJ2-3,TGTGCCAGCAGCTTAGTTCAGGGCCCAGATACGCAGTATTTT,CASSLVQGPDTQYF
.,TRBV5-1,.,TRBJ2-1,TGCGCCAGCAGCTTCTCGTCATCAGGGGAAGAGCAGTTCTTC,CASSFSSSGEEQFF
once,TRBV28,TRBD1,TRBJ2-2,TGTGCCAGCAGTCCCCGGGACAGGGGGCGCGGCGGGGAGCTGTTTTTT,CASSPRDRGRGGELFF
.,TRBV21-1,.,TRBJ1-2,TGTGCCAGCAGCAAAGGGGTAGATGGCTACACCTTC,CASSKGVDGYTF
.,TRBV30,.,TRBJ2-3,TGTGCCTGGACGACAGGTAGCACAGATACGCAGTATTTT,CAWTTGSTDTQYF
.,TRBV7-9,.,TRBJ1-2,TGTGCCAGCAGCTTAGATTTAGGAAGGCGTGGCTACACCTTC,CASSLDLGRRGYTF
.,TRBV7-9,.,TRBJ2-7,TGTGCCAGCAGCTTAGCGCTCGGCAGGGGTGGCGAGCAGTACTTC,CASSLALGRGGEQYF
.,TRBV29-1,.,TRBJ2-6,TGCAGCGTGGAACAGGGATCGGTCCCCACTGGGGCCAACGTCCTGACTTTC,CSVEQGSVPTGANVLTF
.,TRBV10-1,TRBD2,TRBJ2-3,TGCGCCAGCAGCCCGGGACTAGCGGGAAACACAGATACGCAGTATTTT,CASSPGLAGNTDTQYF
.,TRBV28,.,TRBJ1-4,TGTGCCAGCAGTTTCGAGGAGAGGGACGGTAATGAAAAACTGTTTTTT,CASSFEERDGNEKLFF
.,TRBV7-9,.,TRBJ2-7,TGTGCCAGCAGCTTAGGGGGGCGGATCTACGAGCAGTACTTC,CASSLGGRIYEQYF